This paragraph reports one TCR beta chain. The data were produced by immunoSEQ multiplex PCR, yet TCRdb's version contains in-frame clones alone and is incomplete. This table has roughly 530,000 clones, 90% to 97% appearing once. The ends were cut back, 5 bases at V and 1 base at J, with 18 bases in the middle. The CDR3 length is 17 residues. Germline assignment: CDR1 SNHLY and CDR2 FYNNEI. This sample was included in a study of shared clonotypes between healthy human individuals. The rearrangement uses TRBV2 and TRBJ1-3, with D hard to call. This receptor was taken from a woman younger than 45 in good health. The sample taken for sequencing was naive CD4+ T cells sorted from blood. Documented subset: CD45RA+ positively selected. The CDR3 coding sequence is TGTGCCAGCAGTCGTGTGTCCCCTACTCGGTCTGGAAACACCATATATTTT. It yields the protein CASSRVSPTRSGNTIYF.